The clone carrying this T cell receptor beta chain was found many times. Its cognate antigen is unknown. This sample stems from a study of neurological immune-mediated disorders. Study-level results: HTLV-1-associated myelopathy had the most TCR clonal expansion, and multiple sclerosis had the least, less than healthy controls.

Each CDR3 protein gets one entry after TCRdb re-called the 5' RACE reads with MiXCR. The profile covers around 97,000 distinct CDR3 sequences, with 10% to 13% appearing a single time and 2.5% to 4% taken by the ten largest. The CDR3 is 15 amino acids. Germline CDR1 reads SGHDN; CDR2 reads FVKESK. The V gene end was trimmed by 1 base and the J gene end by 8 bases; junction bases not matched to a gene: 6. This sample's time point: longitudinal time-point 3. This clonotype originated in a female donor with HTLV-1-associated myelopathy (HAM/TSP). J is TRBJ2-1 and V is TRBV14, with 9 bases identical to TRBD2. The sequenced sample consisted of PBMCs. The CDR3 DNA sequence: TGTGCCAGCAGCCAAGTAGCGGGGGCAAGGGATGAGCAGTTCTTC. Protein: CASSQVAGARDEQFF.